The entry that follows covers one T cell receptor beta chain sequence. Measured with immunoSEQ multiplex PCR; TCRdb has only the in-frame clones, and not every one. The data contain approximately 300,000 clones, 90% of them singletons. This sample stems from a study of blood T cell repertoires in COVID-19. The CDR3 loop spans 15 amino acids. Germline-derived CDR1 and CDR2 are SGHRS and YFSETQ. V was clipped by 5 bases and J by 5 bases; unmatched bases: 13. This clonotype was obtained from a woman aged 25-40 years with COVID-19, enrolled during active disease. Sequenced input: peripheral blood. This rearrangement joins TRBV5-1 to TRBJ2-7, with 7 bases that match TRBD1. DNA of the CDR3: TGCGCCAGCAGTACCCCGAGACAGGGCCCCGACGAGCAGTACTTC. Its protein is CASSTPRQGPDEQYF.